These 21 T cell receptor beta chains originate from one sample sequenced in a study of primary melanoma T cells and metastatic recurrence. Generated by immunoSEQ multiplex PCR, the TCRdb table keeps only in-frame clones and is missing some. This table has 550 to 800 clones, around 87% appearing once. The sample was melanoma tumor tissue. The receptor source for this set is a human donor with melanoma.

V is TRBV11-3 and J is TRBJ2-1, with 8 bases lining up with TRBD2. CDR3 length equals 17 residues. V trimming: 4 bases; J trimming: 0 bases; junction bases outside the gene matches: 8. Germline CDR1 is SGHNT and CDR2 is YENEEA. For the CDR3, the DNA is TGTGCCAGCAGCTCCAGTCCCGGGACTAGCTCCTACAATGAGCAGTTCTTC. Amino acid sequence: CASSSSPGTSSYNEQFF.

The gene calls are TRBV6-8 and TRBJ1-1; D is uncertain. V was cut by 6 bases and J by 1 base, with 9 bases left in between. Germline values: CDR1 MNHGY, CDR2 SAAAGT. The CDR3 length is 13 residues. CDR3 in amino acids: CASRRMANTEAFF. DNA for the CDR3: TGTGCCAGCAGAAGGATGGCGAACACTGAAGCTTTCTTT.

The rearrangement joins TRBV30 to TRBJ1-1; D remains ambiguous. V was shortened by 0 bases and J by 2 bases, with 10 bases between the two germline ends. Germline V gene data show CDR1 as GTSNPN and CDR2 as SVGIG (reference sequence). The CDR3 covers 14 residues. The CDR3 reads CAWSVMAGNTEAFF. DNA of the CDR3: TGTGCCTGGAGTGTAATGGCCGGTAACACTGAAGCTTTCTTT.

This chain links TRBV18 with TRBJ1-4; no reliable D call. Trimming cost V 3 bases and J 6 bases, with 8 bases left between them. The CDR3 runs to 13 residues. Germline CDR1 is KGHSH and CDR2 is LQKENI. The CDR3 bases are TGTGCCAGCTCACCTAGAGTGGATGAAAAACTGTTTTTT. It specifies CASSPRVDEKLFF.

The CDR3 spells CANRPSQAGGPWDTEAFF. DNA for the CDR3: TGTGCCAATAGGCCATCTCAAGCAGGGGGGCCCTGGGACACTGAAGCTTTCTTT. The chain uses TRBV19 and TRBJ1-1, with 7 bases matching TRBD1. Germline loops: CDR1 LNHDA, CDR2 SQIVND (reference sequence). This CDR3 spans 18 amino acids. The ends lost 10 bases at V and 3 bases at J; junction bases unmatched: 23.

V and J are TRBV7-1 and TRBJ2-7; 13 bases agree with TRBD2. TRBV7-1 belongs to the ORF category, with a function that is uncertain. J gave up 3 bases and V 5 bases, and 4 bases lay outside the gene matches. CDR3 size: 15 residues. The CDR3 here is CASSLGTSGIYEQYF. The CDR3 coding sequence is TGTGCCAGCAGCCTCGGGACTAGCGGGATCTACGAGCAGTACTTC.

This clone was seen a single time. The genes are TRBV6-8 and TRBJ1-1; TRBD1 matches at 9 bases. Germline lookup yields CDR1 MNHGY and CDR2 SAAAGT. V lost 10 bases, J lost 5 bases, and 11 bases stayed unmatched. The CDR3 sequence is 14 residues long. The CDR3 DNA reads as TGTGCCATCAGAGAAACAGGGGGCCGGACTGAAGCTTTCTTT. Translated: CAIRETGGRTEAFF.

J is TRBJ1-2 and V is TRBV6-8, with D maybe TRBD1 (6 bases). Trimming cost V 7 bases and J 4 bases, with 19 bases left between them. CDR1 and CDR2 from the germline V gene are MNHGY and SAAAGT. This CDR3 has 15 residues. The CDR3 here is CASNLPDSPTYGYTF. CDR3 bases: TGTGCCAGCAACCTACCGGACAGCCCTACCTATGGCTACACCTTC.

The V gene is TRBV30, the J gene TRBJ1-4, with unresolved D. With 4 bases removed from V and 0 bases from J, the gap between germline ends came to 6 bases. Germline V gene sequence: CDR1 GTSNPN, CDR2 SVGIG (reference sequence). The CDR3 is made up of 13 amino acids. The CDR3 coding sequence is TGTGCCTGGAAAAAATCAACTAATGAAAAACTGTTTTTT. This codes for CAWKKSTNEKLFF.

The gene calls are TRBV15 and TRBJ2-1; 10 bases line up with TRBD2. The CDR3 spans 19 residues. From germline, CDR1 is LNHNV and CDR2 YYDKDF (reference sequence). V dropped 9 bases and J dropped 3; count of bases not matched to a gene: 20. The CDR3 region has the DNA TGTGCCACGCATCCAGCGGGGGGGCTTCGGCCAGTCAACTACAATGAGCAGTTCTTC. It codes for CATHPAGGLRPVNYNEQFF.

Written as DNA, the CDR3 is TGTGCCAGCAGCTTGGGGAGGGGCTCGGTTGGCTACACCTTC. Its translation: CASSLGRGSVGYTF. The V and J genes are TRBV11-3 and TRBJ1-2; D might be TRBD1 (5 bases). This CDR3 spans 14 amino acids. The V and J ends lost 3 bases and 7 bases respectively, with 15 bases between them. Per the germline V gene, CDR1 is SGHNT and CDR2 is YENEEA.

This chain joins TRBV19 and TRBJ2-7, with 12 bases identical to TRBD1. The V gene end was trimmed by 5 bases and the J gene end by 5 bases; junction bases not matched to a gene: 4. CDR3 length: 14 residues. Germline CDR1 reads LNHDA; CDR2 reads SQIVND (reference sequence). Here the CDR3 DNA reads TGTGCCAGTAGTCCGGGGACAGGGGGCGACGAGCAGTACTTC. Its protein product is CASSPGTGGDEQYF. The full variable domain, completed using reference TRBV19 and TRBJ2-7, is DGGITQSPKYLFRKEGQNVTLSCEQNLNHDAMYWYRQDPGQGLRLIYYSQIVNDFQKGDIAEGYSVSREKKESFPLTVTSAQKNPTAFYLCASSPGTGGDEQYFGPGTRLTVT.

The chain joins TRBV7-1 to TRBJ2-5, with a tentative D call TRBD2 (7 bases). TRBV7-1 is sorted into the ORF group, with uncertain function. The CDR3 has 18 residues. The ends were cut back, 5 bases at V and 2 bases at J, with 24 bases in the middle. The CDR3 bases are TGTGCCAGCAGCCCACCACGGGGGGACACCCGGACGCAAGAGACCCAGTACTTC. It specifies CASSPPRGDTRTQETQYF.

The chain links TRBV11-3 to TRBJ2-1, with D maybe TRBD1 (6 bases). V lost 5 bases to trimming and J lost 4 bases, with 12 bases between them. This CDR3 comprises 14 residues. Germline loops: CDR1 SGHNT, CDR2 YENEEA. The CDR3: CASSPQQGYNEQFF. The CDR3 DNA reads as TGTGCCAGCAGCCCACAACAGGGATACAATGAGCAGTTCTTC.

The chain has TRBV18 and TRBJ2-2; D remains unclear. V was clipped by 3 bases and J by 5 bases, with 16 bases between them. This CDR3 has 16 residues. Germline values: CDR1 KGHSH, CDR2 LQKENI. CDR3 in amino acids: CASSPLPGRSTGELFF. The CDR3 DNA sequence: TGTGCCAGCTCACCTCTTCCAGGCCGATCTACCGGGGAGCTGTTTTTT.

V gene TRBV29-1 combines with J gene TRBJ1-1, with 8 positions matching TRBD1. Germline CDR1 SQVTM, CDR2 ANQGSEA. The CDR3 sequence is 12 residues long. V lost 4 bases and J lost 5; bases outside the gene matches: 3. CDR3 in amino acids: CSVGTGITEAFF. The CDR3, as DNA: TGCAGCGTTGGGACAGGGATTACTGAAGCTTTCTTT.

To note about this clone: Its ends do not fully match the called genes, so a read error is possible. The CDR3 coding sequence is TGTGCCAGCAGCCTAATACAGGGTAAGAACACTAAAGCTTTCTTT. Its translation: CASSLIQGKNTKAFF. The chain combines TRBV11-3 with TRBJ1-1; tentative D call: TRBD1 (6 bases). CDR3 size: 15 residues. Germline V lookup: CDR1 SGHNT, CDR2 YENEEA.

This chain links TRBV19 with TRBJ2-5; D remains ambiguous. The V end was cut by 6 bases, the J end by 4 bases, with 6 bases between. Germline-derived CDR1 and CDR2 are LNHDA and SQIVND (reference sequence). The length of the CDR3 is 11 residues. The CDR3 DNA follows: TGTGCCAGTAGGGGAAGAGAGACCCAGTACTTC. This encodes CASRGRETQYF.

The chain combines TRBV30 with TRBJ1-1; the D gene is possibly TRBD1 (6 bases). The germline V gene encodes CDR1 GTSNPN and CDR2 SVGIG (reference sequence). The CDR3 loop spans 14 amino acids. V gave up 3 bases and J gave up 2 bases, with 13 bases separating them. CDR3 sequence reads: CAWSRTVKNTEAFF. DNA of the CDR3: TGTGCCTGGAGCCGGACAGTTAAAAACACTGAAGCTTTCTTT.

The genes are TRBV11-3 and TRBJ1-5; 7 bases map to TRBD1. The CDR3 has 15 amino acids. Germline CDR1 reads SGHNT; CDR2 reads YENEEA. V was clipped by 2 bases and J by 4 bases; unmatched bases: 5. The DNA for the CDR3 is TGTGCCAGCAGCTTAAGGACAGGACCAAATCAGCCCCAGCATTTT. Translating it yields CASSLRTGPNQPQHF.

The V and J genes are TRBV19 and TRBJ2-7; 10 nucleotides match TRBD2. The germline V gene has CDR1 LNHDA and CDR2 SQIVND (reference sequence). V shed 2 bases, J shed 1 base, and the junction held 2 bases outside the gene matches. The CDR3 length is 15 residues. In DNA, the CDR3 is TGTGCCAGTAGTATAAAACTAGCGGGATCCTACGAGCAGTACTTC. This encodes CASSIKLAGSYEQYF.